The rows below give T cell receptor beta chains drawn from one sample of a study of prognosis after radiotherapy for stage I lung cancer. TCRdb used MiXCR to reprocess the multiplex PCR reads, holding one entry per CDR3 protein. The table has about 14,000 distinct CDR3 sequences, around 27% seen once. Sequencing was performed on PBMCs, taken before or after stereotactic body radiation therapy (not recorded which). These receptors all come from a donor over 45 with non-small cell lung cancer. The CDR3 runs from the conserved cysteine through the conserved F or W. A D gene is named only where the DNA matches it firmly. Clone size is stated in some rows and not others, as once, few, many or a class when expanded.

len	v_gene	abundance	d_gene	j_gene	CDR3nt	CDR3aa
13	TRBV7-9	many	NA	TRBJ1-3	TGTGCCAGCAGCTTGGAGGAATTAAACACCATATATTTT	CASSLEELNTIYF
16	TRBV5-1	many	TRBD2	TRBJ2-5	TGCGCCAGCAGCTTGGGGACGGGGGGGCCACCAGAGACCCAGTACTTC	CASSLGTGGPPETQYF
14	TRBV14	many	NA	TRBJ2-7	TGTGCCAGCAGCCAAGTGGCAGGGTGGTCCGAGCAGTACTTC	CASSQVAGWSEQYF
13	TRBV2	many	NA	TRBJ1-5	TGTGCCAGCAGTGAAACCTCGGATCAGCCCCAGCATTTT	CASSETSDQPQHF
13	TRBV7-9	many	NA	TRBJ2-7	TGTGCCAGCAGCTCTCGGGGTCCCTACGAGCAGTACTTC	CASSSRGPYEQYF
18	TRBV7-7	many	TRBD1	TRBJ2-5	TGTGCTAGCAGCCCTGGTTCCGGGACAGGGGTGGGTCAAGAGACCCAGTACTTC	CASSPGSGTGVGQETQYF
16	TRBV7-2	many	TRBD2	TRBJ2-2	TGTGCCAGCAGCGCGGAAGCGGGAGGGCCGAACGGGGAGCTGTTTTTT	CASSAEAGGPNGELFF
14	TRBV11-3	NA	TRBD2	TRBJ2-1	TGTGCCAGCAGCCCAGGACTAGCGGGATATGAGCAGTTCTTC	CASSPGLAGYEQFF
16	TRBV5-6	many	NA	TRBJ1-2	TGTGCCAGCAGCTTGGGTTCCCTCCAAACCCCCTATGGCTACACCTTC	CASSLGSLQTPYGYTF
14	TRBV28	many	NA	TRBJ2-7	TGTGCCAGCAGTTTTACAGGCGGCTCCTACGAGCAGTACTTC	CASSFTGGSYEQYF
13	TRBV20-1	many	TRBD2	TRBJ2-5	TGCAGTGCTGGGGGGGGAGGGGCGGAGACCCAGTACTTC	CSAGGGGAETQYF
18	TRBV18	many	TRBD1	TRBJ1-3	TGTGCCAGCTCACCACGAGAGGGGGCCGACCTCTCTGGAAACACCATATATTTT	CASSPREGADLSGNTIYF
12	TRBV24-1	medium-sized	NA	TRBJ2-2	TGTGCCACCAGTGACCGCCCCGGGGAGCTGTTTTTT	CATSDRPGELFF
13	TRBV20-1	many	NA	TRBJ1-2	TGCAGTGCTAGAGATCCGTCGGGCGATGGCTACACCTTC	CSARDPSGDGYTF
13	TRBV19	NA	NA	TRBJ1-5	TGTGCCAGTAGTAAGGCCGGCAATCAGCCCCAGCATTTT	CASSKAGNQPQHF
15	TRBV3-1	many	NA	TRBJ2-1	TGTGCCAGCAGCCAAGAGGGGAGTAATTACAATGAGCAGTTCTTC	CASSQEGSNYNEQFF
19	TRBV6-1	NA	NA	TRBJ2-6	TGTGCTAGCAGGGAACTTGAGAGAGACGAAATCTCTGGGGCCAACGTCCTGACTTTC	CASRELERDEISGANVLTF
15	TRBV7-9	many	TRBD1	TRBJ1-4	TGTGCCAGCAGCTTGAGGACAGGGATTAATGAAAAACTGTTTTTT	CASSLRTGINEKLFF
15	TRBV24-1	medium-sized	TRBD1	TRBJ2-2	TGTGCCACCAGTGATCAACCACAGGGGGCCGGGGAGCTGTTTTTT	CATSDQPQGAGELFF
16	TRBV12-3/TRBV12-4	NA	NA	TRBJ1-4	TGTGCCAGCAGTTTAGGCTTAGGCAGGACTGGTGAAAGACTGTTTTTT	CASSLGLGRTGERLFF
16	TRBV4-1	many	TRBD1	TRBJ1-5	TGCGCCAGCAGCCAAGGGAAACAGGGGGCGAATCAGCCCCAGCATTTT	CASSQGKQGANQPQHF
16	TRBV7-8	NA	NA	TRBJ1-6	TGTGCCAGTAGAAGGGGGGGGGCAGGGATAAGTTCACCCCTCCACTTT	CASRRGGAGISSPLHF
15	TRBV7-9	many	TRBD2	TRBJ2-3	TGTGCCAGCAGCTTTAGCGGGGGGAACACAGATACGCAGTATTTT	CASSFSGGNTDTQYF
15	TRBV14	many	NA	TRBJ1-1	TGTGCCAGCAGCCAAGATCTTAAAGAGAACACTGAAGCTTTCTTT	CASSQDLKENTEAFF
14	TRBV19	medium-sized	NA	TRBJ1-6	TGTGCCAGTAGTATTCCCCAGGCCAATTCACCCCTCCACTTT	CASSIPQANSPLHF
15	TRBV4-1	many	NA	TRBJ1-1	TGCGCCAGCAGCAAGGAAAGGGCTATGAACACTGAAGCTTTCTTT	CASSKERAMNTEAFF
14	TRBV5-6	many	NA	TRBJ1-3	TGTGCCAGCAGCTTTTCGGGGTCTGGAAACACCATATATTTT	CASSFSGSGNTIYF
15	TRBV4-1	many	TRBD2	TRBJ2-4	TGCGCCAGCAGCCAAATAGCGGGAGACAGGAACATTCAGTACTTC	CASSQIAGDRNIQYF
14	TRBV2	many	NA	TRBJ1-6	TGTGCCAGCAGCGAGTCCCTCTATAATTCACCCCTCCACTTT	CASSESLYNSPLHF
13	TRBV12-3/TRBV12-4	medium-sized	NA	TRBJ2-2	TGTGCCAGCAGTTTTCGAGGGACCGGGGAGCTGTTTTTT	CASSFRGTGELFF
14	TRBV19	many	TRBD1	TRBJ1-5	TGTGCCAGTAGAACAGGGGGCAGTAATCAGCCCCAGCATTTT	CASRTGGSNQPQHF
17	TRBV6-2/TRBV6-3	NA	NA	TRBJ2-7	TGTGCCAGCAGTTACTCGCGATTTGAGGCAGGGAATAAGAGGCAGTACTTC	CASSYSRFEAGNKRQYF
15	TRBV19	many	NA	TRBJ1-5	TGTGCCAGTAGTAGGGGACGGAATAGCAATCAGCCCCAGCATTTT	CASSRGRNSNQPQHF
13	TRBV14	once	NA	TRBJ2-1	TGTGCCAGCAGCCAAGAAGGAGACAATGAGCAGTTCTTC	CASSQEGDNEQFF
15	TRBV28	once	NA	TRBJ2-2	TGTGCCAGCAGTTTTTATGAGGGTTACGGCTGGGAGCTGTTTTTC	CASSFYEGYGWELFF
15	TRBV20-1	NA	TRBD2	TRBJ2-3	TGCAGTGCTACAGAACGGGGGGGCCTTGGAGATACGCAGTATTTT	CSATERGGLGDTQYF
16	TRBV11-2	medium-sized	NA	TRBJ2-7	TGTGCCAGCAGCCACCCGGGTGTCCTCTCGGTTGAAGAGCAGTACTTC	CASSHPGVLSVEEQYF
15	TRBV6-1	medium-sized	TRBD2	TRBJ2-1	TGTGCCAGCAGCGTGACTAGCGGTCCTAACAATGAGCAGTTCTTC	CASSVTSGPNNEQFF
16	TRBV4-1	many	TRBD2	TRBJ2-1	TGCGCCAGCAGCCAAGGTGTTCTAGCGGAGTACAATGAGCAGTTCTTC	CASSQGVLAEYNEQFF
18	TRBV11-2	medium-sized	NA	TRBJ2-3	TGTGCCAGCAGCTCCCTTCAGGTCGGGGACCCGAGCACAGATACGCAGTATTTT	CASSSLQVGDPSTDTQYF